This record covers a single T cell receptor beta chain. The data belong to a study of long-term antiretroviral therapy in people with HIV. With survey level as its setting, the immunoSEQ assay was v3.0. Using immunoSEQ multiplex PCR, the repertoire was profiled, and TCRdb retains in-frame clones only, with some absent. The data show about 14,000 clones, roughly 82% seen once. The CDR3 sequence is 16 residues long. Germline CDR1 and CDR2: SNHLY and FYNNEI. Trimming pared 8 bases from V and 0 bases from J, leaving 16 bases between. The clonotype originates from a man aged 25 to 40 with HIV. The sequencing here drew on unsorted PBMCs, taken 0.4 years after starting antiretroviral therapy. This rearrangement joins TRBV2 to TRBJ1-4; D is uncertain. The CDR3 DNA reads TGTGCCAGCCGACGGCAGGCCGCTTCAACTAATGAAAAACTGTTTTTT. Its translation is CASRRQAASTNEKLFF.